Below are 28 T cell receptor beta chains sequenced from a single sample in a study of T cells after yellow fever vaccination. TCRdb re-analysed the 5' RACE reads in MiXCR, keeping a single row per CDR3 protein. The sample comprises some 340,000 distinct CDR3 sequences, about 10% of which are singletons, and roughly 3% rests with the top ten. The material sequenced was CD4+ T cells sorted from PBMCs, taken 45 days after the yellow fever booster vaccination. These receptors all stem from a man aged 18-30 years who received the YFV17D yellow fever vaccine.

V usage is TRBV20-1 and J usage is TRBJ1-1, with D unclear. This CDR3 has 13 amino acids. Looked up from germline, CDR1 is DFQATT and CDR2 is SNEGSKA (reference sequence). V was pared by 0 bases and J by 4 bases, with 9 bases between. The CDR3: CSARDPVGTEAFF. The CDR3 nucleotides read TGCAGTGCTAGAGATCCCGTGGGCACTGAAGCTTTCTTT.

This clonotype was seen ten or more times. V and J are TRBV20-1 and TRBJ2-2; 10 bases are shared with TRBD2. V lost 2 bases to trimming and J lost 2 bases; unmatched junction nucleotides: 14. CDR1 and CDR2 from the germline V gene are DFQATT and SNEGSKA (reference sequence). CDR3 length equals 19 residues. The CDR3 region is CSARSPSGGSLLNTGELFF. Here the CDR3 DNA reads TGCAGTGCTAGATCCCCTAGCGGGGGATCCCTACTTAACACCGGGGAGCTGTTTTTT.

This clonotype has only a few counts. The chain combines TRBV18 with TRBJ2-5; TRBD1 might be the D (6 bases). Germline V lookup: CDR1 KGHSH, CDR2 LQKENI. This CDR3 is 16 amino acids long. The V and J ends lost 1 base and 0 bases respectively, with 12 bases between them. The CDR3 nucleotides read TGTGCCAGCTCACCACGGAGAACAGGGAACCAAGAGACCCAGTACTTC. Encoded protein: CASSPRRTGNQETQYF.

This rearrangement joins TRBV6-2 or TRBV6-3 to TRBJ2-1; tentatively, D is TRBD1 or TRBD2 (5 bases each). CDR1 and CDR2 from the germline V gene are MNHEY and SVGEGT. CDR3 length: 16 amino acids. Trimming pared 5 bases from V and 9 bases from J, leaving 23 bases between. CDR3 residues: CASSILGPGLAGEQFF. The CDR3 coding sequence is TGTGCCAGCAGTATTCTGGGGCCCGGACTGGCCGGTGAGCAGTTCTTC.

In its sample, this clonotype was seen many times. The chain carries TRBV10-3 and TRBJ2-2, with 8 positions matching TRBD2. CDR3 size: 15 residues. The trim removed 6 bases at V and 7 bases at J, leaving 10 bases unmatched. Germline CDR1 reads ENHRY; CDR2 reads SYGVKD. The CDR3 loop is CAISETSGDGGELFF. The CDR3 DNA reads as TGTGCCATCAGCGAAACTAGCGGTGATGGCGGGGAGCTGTTTTTT.

The genes are TRBV9 and TRBJ2-1; TRBD1 aligns across 11 bases. This CDR3 has 15 residues. Germline values: CDR1 SGDLS, CDR2 YYNGEE. V was pared by 3 bases and J by 4 bases, with 3 bases of the junction left unmatched. CDR3 loop: CASSEWDRGYNEQFF. DNA of the CDR3: TGTGCCAGCAGCGAATGGGACAGGGGGTACAATGAGCAGTTCTTC.

There are many counts of this clonotype. The J gene is TRBJ2-1, the V gene TRBV9, with 11 bases aligning to TRBD2. CDR1 is SGDLS, CDR2 YYNGEE, per germline. V was clipped by 0 bases and J by 7 bases; unmatched bases: 9. This CDR3 has 17 amino acids. The CDR3 protein is CASSVGIAGGPSNEQFF. The CDR3 DNA reads as TGTGCCAGCAGCGTAGGGATAGCGGGGGGGCCGAGTAATGAGCAGTTCTTC.

This clonotype was seen ten or more times. The V and J genes are TRBV7-9 and TRBJ1-5; the match to TRBD1 covers 8 bases. This CDR3 has 18 amino acids. Germline V CDR1 and CDR2: SEHNR, FQNEAQ (reference sequence). V lost 5 bases to trimming and J lost 0 bases; unmatched junction nucleotides: 12. The CDR3 spells CASSRGQEGMNSNQPQHF. The CDR3 region has the DNA TGTGCCAGCAGCCGGGGACAGGAGGGGATGAATAGCAATCAGCCCCAGCATTTT.

Only a few counts were recorded for this clonotype. The gene calls are TRBV7-3 and TRBJ2-2; the D gene could be TRBD1 or TRBD2 (5 bases each). Germline V gene sequence: CDR1 SGHTA, CDR2 FQGTGA. The CDR3 is made up of 14 amino acids. V was clipped by 1 base and J by 7 bases, with 10 bases between them. Here the CDR3 reads CASSLNMGVGELFF. CDR3 nucleotide sequence: TGTGCCAGCAGCTTAAATATGGGGGTCGGGGAGCTGTTTTTT.

This clonotype was seen a few times. The chain has TRBV12-3 or TRBV12-4 and TRBJ2-3; 10 bases line up with TRBD2. J gave up 4 bases and V 6 bases, and 7 bases lay outside the gene matches. The CDR3 runs to 15 residues. This chain's CDR3 is CASRTTSGYADTQYF. The CDR3 bases are TGTGCCAGCAGGACGACTAGCGGGTACGCAGATACGCAGTATTTT.

This clonotype showed up just once. The rearrangement joins TRBV5-1 to TRBJ1-4; TRBD1 is a possible D gene (5 bases). The V end was cut by 5 bases, the J end by 8 bases, with 16 bases between. Germline V gives CDR1 SGHRS, CDR2 YFSETQ. The CDR3 has 14 residues. CDR3 in DNA: TGCGCCAGCAGTCAGGACAAGGGCGGCGAAAAACTGTTTTTT. Protein: CASSQDKGGEKLFF.

Only a few counts were recorded for this clonotype. V is TRBV20-1 and J is TRBJ2-6; D tentatively fits TRBD1 or TRBD2 (5 bases each). This CDR3 region has 15 residues. CDR1 and CDR2 from the germline V gene are DFQATT and SNEGSKA (reference sequence). The V and J ends lost 1 base and 2 bases respectively, with 9 bases between them. The CDR3 nucleotides read TGCAGTGCTAGAGGTCAGGGAGCTGGGGCCAACGTCCTGACTTTC. Its translation is CSARGQGAGANVLTF.

This clonotype was counted ten times or more. This chain connects TRBV4-2 to TRBJ2-3; D unclear. Germline values: CDR1 LGHNA, CDR2 YNFKEQ. The V end lost 4 bases, the J end lost 6 bases, and 8 bases lay between the germline ends. This CDR3 is built from 12 residues. The CDR3 here is CASSPLSDTQYF. CDR3 nucleotide sequence: TGTGCCAGCAGCCCGCTATCGGATACGCAGTATTTT.

There are many counts of this clonotype. The J gene is TRBJ2-1, the V gene TRBV5-1, with 10 bases lining up with TRBD2. Germline CDR1 and CDR2: SGHRS and YFSETQ. J was trimmed by 7 bases and V by 5 bases; bases with no gene match: 6. The CDR3 has 14 residues. The CDR3 coding sequence is TGCGCCAGCAGTCCTTCTAGCGGGGGTAATGAGCAGTTCTTC. Translated, it gives CASSPSSGGNEQFF.

At least ten counts were recorded for this clonotype. This chain links TRBV7-3 with TRBJ2-3; possible D gene TRBD2, 5 bases. Per the germline V gene, CDR1 is SGHTA and CDR2 is FQGTGA. V lost 5 bases to trimming and J lost 6 bases, with 15 bases between them. CDR3 length equals 14 residues. This CDR3 reads CASSRTSRRDTQYF. CDR3 bases: TGTGCCAGCAGCCGGACCAGTCGGAGGGATACGCAGTATTTT.

This chain links TRBV7-2 with TRBJ1-2; 7 bases agree with TRBD1. This CDR3 is built from 15 residues. Germline lookup yields CDR1 SGHTA and CDR2 FQGNSA. Germline trimming cut 5 bases from V and 4 bases from J; bases unmatched to any gene: 10. The CDR3 is CASSATGEGSYGYTF. For the CDR3, the DNA is TGTGCCAGCAGCGCAACAGGGGAGGGTAGCTATGGCTACACCTTC. The whole variable domain, remainder taken from reference TRBV7-2 and TRBJ1-2, is GAGVSQSPSNKVTEKGKDVELRCDPISGHTALYWYRQSLGQGLEFLIYFQGNSAPDKSGLPSDRFSAERTGGSVSTLTIQRTQQEDSAVYLCASSATGEGSYGYTFGSGTRLTVV.

In the case of this clonotype: With a much larger clone just one base away, this may be a read error. This chain connects TRBV7-2 to TRBJ2-7; 11 bases align to TRBD2. This CDR3 is built from 15 residues. CDR1 is SGHTA and CDR2 is FQGNSA in the germline V gene. The V segment lost 4 bases and the J segment 3 bases; nucleotides outside the gene matches: 5. The DNA of the CDR3 is TGTGCCAGCAGCTGGTCTAGCGGGGGGAACTACGAGCAGTACTTC. Translated: CASSWSSGGNYEQYF.

This clonotype was seen ten or more times. V and J are TRBV29-1 and TRBJ2-3; D call uncertain. There are 14 residues in the CDR3. V dropped 7 bases and J dropped 4 bases, with 18 bases sitting between them. Germline V gene data show CDR1 as SQVTM and CDR2 as ANQGSEA. The CDR3 is CSAEQNRAADTQYF. The CDR3 DNA follows: TGCAGCGCCGAGCAGAATCGGGCGGCAGATACGCAGTATTTT.

V is TRBV19 and J is TRBJ2-1; the D call may be TRBD1 or TRBD2 (5 bases each). There are 15 residues in the CDR3. V was cut by 3 bases and J by 7 bases, with 16 bases left in between. The germline V gene has CDR1 LNHDA and CDR2 SQIVND (reference sequence). CDR3: CASSILRGSTNEQFF. Here the CDR3 DNA reads TGTGCCAGTAGTATCTTGAGGGGCAGTACTAATGAGCAGTTCTTC. Full variable domain (remainder filled in from reference TRBV19 and TRBJ2-1): DGGITQSPKYLFRKEGQNVTLSCEQNLNHDAMYWYRQDPGQGLRLIYYSQIVNDFQKGDIAEGYSVSREKKESFPLTVTSAQKNPTAFYLCASSILRGSTNEQFFGPGTRLTVL.

The chain couples TRBV12-3 or TRBV12-4 to TRBJ1-2; no reliable D call. V lost 5 bases to trimming and J lost 4 bases, with 11 bases between them. CDR3 size: 13 residues. The DNA for the CDR3 is TGTGCCAGCAGTCGACTCGGCGGCTATGGCTACACCTTC. Amino acids: CASSRLGGYGYTF.

V and J are TRBV9 and TRBJ2-7; 8 bases agree with TRBD1. The germline V gene has CDR1 SGDLS and CDR2 YYNGEE. The trim removed 0 bases at V and 3 bases at J, leaving 5 bases unmatched. This CDR3 has 15 residues. The CDR3, as DNA: TGTGCCAGCAGCGTAGGGACAGGGTCGTTCTACGAGCAGTACTTC. Its protein is CASSVGTGSFYEQYF.

As to this clonotype: Because the CDR3 is missing its conserved closing phenylalanine or tryptophan, this is likely a read error. This chain joins TRBV7-2 and TRBJ1-5; D possibly corresponds to TRBD1 (5 bases). This CDR3 spans 15 amino acids. CDR1 is SGHTA and CDR2 is FQGNSA in the germline V gene. V dropped 1 base and J dropped 3 bases, with 10 bases sitting between them. For the CDR3, the DNA is TGTGCCAGCAGCTTAGGGGGGAGGGACAATCAGCCCCAGCATATT. This translates into CASSLGGRDNQPQHI.

The chain uses TRBV18 and TRBJ2-7, with 8 bases aligning to TRBD1. CDR3 length: 16 amino acids. Germline CDR1 is KGHSH and CDR2 is LQKENI. V dropped 3 bases and J dropped 1; count of bases not matched to a gene: 8. The CDR3 nucleotides are TGTGCCAGCTCACCGATCGGGACAGGACTGTCCTACGAGCAGTACTTC. It encodes CASSPIGTGLSYEQYF. The full variable domain, with the rest looked up from reference TRBV18 and TRBJ2-7, is NAGVMQNPRHLVRRRGQEARLRCSPMKGHSHVYWYRQLPEEGLKFMVYLQKENIIDESGMPKERFSAEFPKEGPSILRIQQVVRGDSAAYFCASSPIGTGLSYEQYFGPGTRLTVT.

V is TRBV19 and J is TRBJ2-3; 15 nucleotides match TRBD2. This CDR3 is built from 18 residues. CDR1 LNHDA and CDR2 SQIVND come from the germline V gene (reference sequence). V lost 6 bases and J lost 0; bases outside the gene matches: 7. This CDR3 reads CASSTGLAGGRSTDTQYF. The CDR3, as DNA: TGTGCCAGTAGCACAGGACTAGCGGGGGGGCGAAGCACAGATACGCAGTATTTT. Together with reference TRBV19 and TRBJ2-3, the CDR3 gives the full variable domain: DGGITQSPKYLFRKEGQNVTLSCEQNLNHDAMYWYRQDPGQGLRLIYYSQIVNDFQKGDIAEGYSVSREKKESFPLTVTSAQKNPTAFYLCASSTGLAGGRSTDTQYFGPGTRLTVL.

A few counts support this clonotype. The J gene is TRBJ1-1, the V gene TRBV6-1; D may be TRBD1 (5 bases). Trimming took off 11 bases at V and 0 bases at J, with 13 bases between the two ends. Germline CDR1 reads MNHNS; CDR2 reads SASEGT. The CDR3 spans 13 residues. The CDR3 nucleotides are TGTGCCTTACGCCGGACAATGAACACTGAAGCTTTCTTT. Protein: CALRRTMNTEAFF.

The chain links TRBV4-1 to TRBJ2-3, with a weak D call TRBD2 (6 bases). Germline assignment: CDR1 MGHRA and CDR2 YSYEKL. Trimming stripped 0 bases from V and 4 bases from J, with 23 bases between. CDR3 length: 19 residues. The CDR3 bases are TGCGCCAGCAGCCAAGACCCCAGCCCGGGGCGGGGCCGGGCAGATACGCAGTATTTT. It translates to CASSQDPSPGRGRADTQYF.

There are a few counts of this clonotype. Being one base from a much bigger clone, this may be a read error. This chain uses TRBV7-2 with TRBJ2-3; the D gene is possibly TRBD2 (6 bases). The CDR3 extends over 13 amino acids. Germline V gene sequence: CDR1 SGHTA, CDR2 FQGNSA. Between the trimmed V and J ends, which lost 1 base and 4 bases, there was a span of 6 bases. The CDR3 coding sequence is TGTGCCAGCAGCTTAGAGCGGGCAGATACGCAGTATTTT. Residues: CASSLERADTQYF.

J is TRBJ1-3 and V is TRBV7-2, with 9 nucleotides matching TRBD1. V gave up 3 bases and J gave up 0 bases; unmatched junction bases: 3. From germline, CDR1 is SGHTA and CDR2 FQGNSA. The CDR3 is 16 amino acids. CDR3 in DNA: TGTGCCAGCAGCTTGATGACAGGGGGCTCTGGAAACACCATATATTTT. Amino acid sequence: CASSLMTGGSGNTIYF.